These T cell receptor beta chains were read from a single sample in a study of blood T cells in healthy people across ages. TCRdb ran MiXCR on the 5' RACE reads and lists one entry per CDR3 protein. The sample carries around 620,000 distinct CDR3 sequences, roughly 29% recorded once. Sequencing was done on a sample of blood. Receptors were obtained from a woman between 65 and 79 years old in good health. CDR3s include the opening cysteine and the closing phenylalanine or tryptophan. A D gene is named only where the DNA matches it firmly. A clone size is listed for some rows: how often the clone was seen (once, few, many), or a class if it is expanded.

TGCAGTAGTAGCGAGACCTACAATGAGCAGTTCTTC,CSSSETYNEQFF,TRBJ2-1,TRBV20-1,-,few
TGTGCCAGCAGTGATATAGGGGGCAAACTGGTTTTT,CASSDIGGKLVF,TRBJ1-4,TRBV6-1,TRBD1,-
TGCAGTGCTCCAATAATTAGTAGGGACACTGAAGCTTTCTTT,CSAPIISRDTEAFF,TRBJ1-1,TRBV20-1,-,few
TGTGCCAGCAGTCCGGGTCTATCTTCCTACGAGCAGTACTTC,CASSPGLSSYEQYF,TRBJ2-7,TRBV7-7,-,-
TGCGCCAGCAGCACCGACAAAAAGCAGTTCTTC,CASSTDKKQFF,TRBJ2-1,TRBV5-1,-,-
TGTGCCAGCAGCCAAGACCTGGGACAGGGCCTGGACGTCCTGACTTTC,CASSQDLGQGLDVLTF,TRBJ2-6,TRBV4-2,TRBD1,-
TGTGCCAGCAGCTCTCAGGCTGCGGAGGGCGTTAACTATGGCTACACCTTC,CASSSQAAEGVNYGYTF,TRBJ1-2,TRBV7-2,-,-
TGTGCCAGTAGTATGGGCGACAGGGTGCACTTT,CASSMGDRVHF,TRBJ1-6,TRBV19,TRBD1,-
TGCGCCAGCAGCCAAGAAATCAGGACAGGGAATTCACCCCTCCACTTT,CASSQEIRTGNSPLHF,TRBJ1-6,TRBV4-3,TRBD1,few
TGTGCCAGCAGCCCCTCAATGGGCCACGAGCAGTACTTC,CASSPSMGHEQYF,TRBJ2-7,TRBV21-1,-,-
TGTGCCAGCAGCTGGCGCGAGGGAGGGAACACTGAAGCATTCTTT,CASSWREGGNTEAFF,TRBJ1-1,TRBV11-2,-,few
TGTGCCACCAGCGGGGACCCTAGCGGAGAAAAACTGTTTTTT,CATSGDPSGEKLFF,TRBJ1-4,TRBV15,-,few
TGTGCCACCAGTGATTTGCCATCGGCGGGGGGCCGCACAGATACGCAGTATTTT,CATSDLPSAGGRTDTQYF,TRBJ2-3,TRBV24-1,TRBD2,-
TGTGCCAGTAGTTACAAGGGACAGATTGAAGCTTTCTTT,CASSYKGQIEAFF,TRBJ1-1,TRBV6-6,TRBD1,-
TGTGCCAGCAGTGAAGCAGGGCAGGGGGACGAGCAGTACTTC,CASSEAGQGDEQYF,TRBJ2-7,TRBV2,TRBD1,few
TGCAGTGCTAGAGATTTCGCCTGGACAGGGGGCGTTGGCTACACCTTC,CSARDFAWTGGVGYTF,TRBJ1-2,TRBV20-1,TRBD1,-
TGTGCCAGCAGCCCTTATGGGGGAAAGACCCAGTACTTC,CASSPYGGKTQYF,TRBJ2-5,TRBV7-2,-,-
TGCAGTGCTATTCTCGGGACAGGGGAAAATGAGCAGTTCTTC,CSAILGTGENEQFF,TRBJ2-1,TRBV20-1,TRBD1,-
TGTGCCAGCACCTTACCCGGGGGGCCCTACAATGAGCAGTTCTTC,CASTLPGGPYNEQFF,TRBJ2-1,TRBV6-2/TRBV6-3,-,-
TGTGCCAGCAGCGTAGGTGCCCATGTCCAAGAGACCCAGTACTTC,CASSVGAHVQETQYF,TRBJ2-5,TRBV9,-,few
TGTGCCAGCAGCGAAGGGGGACAGGGTCATGGCTACACCTTC,CASSEGGQGHGYTF,TRBJ1-2,TRBV7-9,TRBD1,-
TGTGCCAGCAGCTCGTGGGGGGGGGCCTACGAGCAGTACTTC,CASSSWGGAYEQYF,TRBJ2-7,TRBV7-3,TRBD2,-
TGTGCCAGCAGCACTAGCGTGAGCTCCTACAATGAGCAGTTCTTC,CASSTSVSSYNEQFF,TRBJ2-1,TRBV5-5,TRBD2,-
TGCAGTGCTAGGCTGGGGCAGGGAAGGTTTTCAGCCTTCTTT,CSARLGQGRFSAFF,TRBJ1-1,TRBV20-1,-,-
TGTGCCAGCAGCCAAAGTCCCGGGGTAGCGGGTTCTCTCGGCACAGATACGCAGTATTTT,CASSQSPGVAGSLGTDTQYF,TRBJ2-3,TRBV3-1,TRBD2,once
TGCGCCAGCAGCGCACAAGTGAACACTGAAGCTTTCTTT,CASSAQVNTEAFF,TRBJ1-1,TRBV5-1,-,-
TGCGCCAGCAGCTTGAGCGGGAAACAATACGAGCAGTACTTC,CASSLSGKQYEQYF,TRBJ2-7,TRBV5-1,TRBD2,once
TGTGCCAGCAGCTTAGAGGGTACTGAAGAGACCCAGTACTTC,CASSLEGTEETQYF,TRBJ2-5,TRBV7-2,-,-